This T cell receptor (beta chain) was sequenced during a study of cytomegalovirus exposure and HLA in healthy donors. The study's findings and limits: The study carried out a later analysis of TCR beta sequences. It associated around 17,000 of them with specific HLA alleles at a false discovery rate of 0.05. A highly shared variant cluster was judged a likely technical artifact. In an earlier analysis, productive rearrangement rates for most beta V segments clustered near 87% or 30%.

13 Jbeta primers and 60 Vbeta primers were used for the PCR. Repertoires were generated with immunoSEQ multiplex PCR, while TCRdb's copy carries only in-frame clones and drops some. The repertoire table contains roughly 100,000 clones. The CDR3 extends over 14 amino acids. With V trimmed by 5 bases and J by 5 bases, 7 bases remained unmatched. Germline V gives CDR1 MNHEY, CDR2 SMNVEV (reference sequence). Details on this clone: What it binds is not known.

Those who donated were healthy bone marrow donors. Sequencing was performed on PBMCs. This TCR derives from a man aged 45-60 years in good health and CMV-seropositive. The chain carries TRBV27 and TRBJ2-7; 9 nucleotides align to TRBD2. In DNA form, the CDR3 reads TGTGCCAGCAGTCCCCTGGTAGCGGGAGACGAGCAGTACTTC. It encodes CASSPLVAGDEQYF.